These T cell receptor beta chains were read from a single sample in a study of read filtering for tumor transcriptome and immune sequencing. TCRdb re-called the reads through MiXCR, storing one row per CDR3 protein. This table holds under 60,000 distinct CDR3 sequences, roughly 19% found once. Sequencing input: a population of CD138-negative cells sorted from bone marrow. The receptors were gathered from a donor at least 40 years old with multiple myeloma. Each CDR3 is given with its conserved first and last residue. A D gene is named only where the DNA matches it firmly. Expanded clones get a size class; other rows say once, few or many, or leave the size out.

TGTGCCAGCAGCCAATCCAGGAACTATGGCTACACCTTC CASSQSRNYGYTF . TRBJ1-2 TRBV14 many
TGTGCCAGCATTTCCGGGACAGGGGTTGCCTACGAGCAGTACTTC CASISGTGVAYEQYF TRBD1 TRBJ2-7 TRBV6-6 many
TGTGCCAGCCTAGGGGCCCGGGACACTGAAGCTTTCTTT CASLGARDTEAFF . TRBJ1-1 TRBV6-5 many
TGTGCCAGCAGCCTGGGGACATCCAGGTACAATGAGCAGTTCTTC CASSLGTSRYNEQFF . TRBJ2-1 TRBV7-2 many
TGCGCCAGCGGCTTCGCCGAGAGCTACGAGCAGTGCTTC CASGFAESYEQCF . TRBJ2-7 TRBV5-1 .
TGTGCCAGCAGCCTTTTACCGGGAGGCACCGGGGAGCTGTTTTTT CASSLLPGGTGELFF TRBD2 TRBJ2-2 TRBV7-3 many
TGCAGTGCTAGAGGAAAGGGGTACGAGCAGTACTTC CSARGKGYEQYF . TRBJ2-7 TRBV20-1 few
TGTGCCAGCAGCTTAGACCAGTCGTCGCATACGCAGTATTTT CASSLDQSSHTQYF . TRBJ2-3 TRBV7-2 few
TGCAGCGCGGACAGGGGGGGCGGGGAGCTGTTTTTT CSADRGGGELFF TRBD1 TRBJ2-2 TRBV29-1 many
TGTGCCAGCTCAACATCTGACAGGGGGCGCGGAGAGACCCAGTACTTC CASSTSDRGRGETQYF TRBD1 TRBJ2-5 TRBV18 many
TGTGCCAGCAGCTTAGTTGGACTAGCGGGAGAAAAAAACATTCAGTACTTC CASSLVGLAGEKNIQYF TRBD2 TRBJ2-4 TRBV11-1 many
TGCAGCGGGGCCACGGCCTCCACAGATACGCAGTATTTT CSGATASTDTQYF . TRBJ2-3 TRBV29-1 many
TGTGCCAGCGCCGGCAACCTCGGGGAGCTGTTTTTT CASAGNLGELFF . TRBJ2-2 TRBV12-3/TRBV12-4 many
TGCAGCGTGGGCAGGGGGATCTCCTACAATGAGCAGTTCTTC CSVGRGISYNEQFF TRBD1 TRBJ2-1 TRBV29-1 medium-sized
TGCAGTGCCCCATCTGGACAGACTAGCACAGATACGCAGTATTTT CSAPSGQTSTDTQYF . TRBJ2-3 TRBV20-1 many
TGCAGTGCTAGACTAGCTGTGGGGGACACTGAAGCTTTCTTT CSARLAVGDTEAFF . TRBJ1-1 TRBV20-1 few
TGTGCCAGCGGAACGTACGGGACCACCACAAATGAGCAGTTCTTC CASGTYGTTTNEQFF . TRBJ2-1 TRBV2 many
TGTGCCAGCAGTGAAGGGGCAGCAACTAATGAAAAACTGTTTTTT CASSEGAATNEKLFF . TRBJ1-4 TRBV2 many
TGCAGCCCCGATCGGGGGGACACTGAAGCTTTCTTT CSPDRGDTEAFF . TRBJ1-1 TRBV29-1 many
TGTGCCAGCAGCCGGGACTTGAACACTGAAGCTTTCTTT CASSRDLNTEAFF . TRBJ1-1 TRBV6-6 .
TGTGCCAGCAGCCTGAGCCGAGGAGGGGTGAGTCAGCCCCAGCATTTT CASSLSRGGVSQPQHF . TRBJ1-5 TRBV6-2/TRBV6-3 many
TGTGCCAGCAGCTTACGCGGCGGACAGGGCAACAATCAGCCCCAGCATTTT CASSLRGGQGNNQPQHF TRBD1 TRBJ1-5 TRBV7-2 .
TGTGCCAGCAGCTTAATGGCTAGCGGGAGAATACGGGGTGACACAGATACGCAGTATTTT CASSLMASGRIRGDTDTQYF TRBD2 TRBJ2-3 TRBV7-2 many
TGTGCCAGCAGTTACCCGGGGGCTAGGTACTCGAAGGAGCAGTACTTC CASSYPGARYSKEQYF . TRBJ2-7 TRBV6-5 many
TGTGCCAGCAGCTTGGCGACCGGGGGGGGGGTTCAAGAGACCCAGTACTTC CASSLATGGGVQETQYF TRBD2 TRBJ2-5 TRBV5-4 many
TGTGCCAACAGCTGGCCCCCCTCGGGCACCTACAATGAGCAGTTCTTC CANSWPPSGTYNEQFF . TRBJ2-1 TRBV5-8 .
TGTGCCAGCTCACCGGGAATGAAAGAGACCCAGTACTTC CASSPGMKETQYF . TRBJ2-5 TRBV18 many